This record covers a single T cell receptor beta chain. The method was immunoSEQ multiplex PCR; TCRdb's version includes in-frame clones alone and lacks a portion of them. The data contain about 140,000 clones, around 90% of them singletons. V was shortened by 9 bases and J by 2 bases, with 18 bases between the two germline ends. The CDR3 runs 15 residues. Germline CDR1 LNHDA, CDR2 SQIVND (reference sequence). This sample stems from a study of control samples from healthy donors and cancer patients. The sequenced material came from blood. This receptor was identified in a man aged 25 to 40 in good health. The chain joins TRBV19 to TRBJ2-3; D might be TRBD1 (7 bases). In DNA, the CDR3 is TGTGCCAGCAGCTCCGGGGGACAGAACACAGATACGCAGTATTTT. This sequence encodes CASSSGGQNTDTQYF.